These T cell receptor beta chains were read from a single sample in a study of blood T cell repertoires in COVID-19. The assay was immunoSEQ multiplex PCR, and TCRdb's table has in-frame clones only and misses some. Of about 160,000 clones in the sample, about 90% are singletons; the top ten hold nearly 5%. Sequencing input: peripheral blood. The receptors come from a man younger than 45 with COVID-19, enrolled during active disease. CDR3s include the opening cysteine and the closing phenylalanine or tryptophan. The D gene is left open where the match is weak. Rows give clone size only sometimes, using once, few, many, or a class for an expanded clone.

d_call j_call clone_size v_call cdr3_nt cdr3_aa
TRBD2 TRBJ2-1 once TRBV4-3 TGCGCCAGCAGCCAACGTCCTGGCGGGGGGGCAAACAATGAGCAGTTCTTC CASSQRPGGGANNEQFF
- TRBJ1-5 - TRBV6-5 TGTGCCAGCAGTTACAGCGTCTATAGCAATCAGCCCCAGCATTTT CASSYSVYSNQPQHF
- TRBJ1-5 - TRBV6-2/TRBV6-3 TGTGCCAGCAGCCCAATACAGGGAAGGTATCAGCCCCAGCATTTT CASSPIQGRYQPQHF
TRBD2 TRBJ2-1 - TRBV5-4 TGTGCCACCACGACTGGAGCTAGCGGCTTATACAATGAGCAGTTCTTC CATTTGASGLYNEQFF
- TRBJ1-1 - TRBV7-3 TGTGCCAGCAGGTTAACCCCAGGGGATGGGGCTTTCTTT CASRLTPGDGAFF
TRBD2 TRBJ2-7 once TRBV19 TGTGCCAGTAGTATGACCGGGACTAGCGGGATCATCCCCTACGAGCAGTACTTC CASSMTGTSGIIPYEQYF
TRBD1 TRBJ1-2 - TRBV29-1 TGCAGCGTAAGGACGTCAGGGGGCTATGGCTACACCTTC CSVRTSGGYGYTF
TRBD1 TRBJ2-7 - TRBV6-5 TGTGCCAGCAATACCGGGACAGCGATCTACGAGCAGTACTTC CASNTGTAIYEQYF
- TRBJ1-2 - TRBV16 TGTGCCAGCAGCCAATGGGGCGACAGAAGAAACTATGGCTACACCTTC CASSQWGDRRNYGYTF
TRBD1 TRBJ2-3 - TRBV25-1 TGTGCCAGCAGTGAGACAGGGAATGGGGGTGATACGCAGTATTTT CASSETGNGGDTQYF
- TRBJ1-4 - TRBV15 TGTGCCACCAGCAGAGATTGGACGGGGACAACTAATGAAAAACTGTTTTTT CATSRDWTGTTNEKLFF
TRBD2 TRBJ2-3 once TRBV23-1 TGCGCCAGCAGTCACACCCCCCCCGGGACTAGGGCAGATACGCAGTATTTT CASSHTPPGTRADTQYF
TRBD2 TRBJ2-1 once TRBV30 TGTGCCTGGGTAGGCGCGGGAGGAAGTGGGAGGCAGTTCTTC CAWVGAGGSGRQFF
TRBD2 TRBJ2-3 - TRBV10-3 TGTGCCATCAGTGTGAGAGGTACTAGGGGGACTAGCGGGGGGCAGTATTTT CAISVRGTRGTSGGQYF
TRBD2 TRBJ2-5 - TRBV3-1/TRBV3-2 TGTGCCAGCAGCCAACCGGGACTAGAAGAGACCCAGTACTTC CASSQPGLEETQYF
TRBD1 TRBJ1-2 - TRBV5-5 TGTGCCAGCAGCTCCCCGGACAGGGCTAACTATGGCTACACCTTC CASSSPDRANYGYTF